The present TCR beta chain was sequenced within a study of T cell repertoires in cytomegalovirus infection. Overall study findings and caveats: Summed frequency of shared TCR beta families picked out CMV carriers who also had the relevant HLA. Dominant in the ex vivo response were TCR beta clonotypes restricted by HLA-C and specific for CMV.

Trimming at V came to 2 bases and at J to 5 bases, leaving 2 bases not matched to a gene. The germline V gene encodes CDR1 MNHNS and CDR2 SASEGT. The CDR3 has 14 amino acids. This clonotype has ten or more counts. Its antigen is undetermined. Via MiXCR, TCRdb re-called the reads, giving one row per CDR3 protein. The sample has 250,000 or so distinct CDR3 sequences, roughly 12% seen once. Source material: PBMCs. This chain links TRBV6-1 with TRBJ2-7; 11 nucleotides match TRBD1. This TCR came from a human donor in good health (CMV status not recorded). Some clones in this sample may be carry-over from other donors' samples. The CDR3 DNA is TGTGCCAGCAGTGAAAGGGGACAGGGGGACGAGCAGTACTTC. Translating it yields CASSERGQGDEQYF.